The present TCR beta chain was sequenced within a study of T and B cells in COVID-19 patients. Study overall: Recovered patients mostly had mild to moderate COVID-19 managed as outpatients.

TRB was amplified from about 250-500 ng of blood genomic DNA. This clonotype qualifies as medium-sized (0.01 to 0.1%). BIOMED2 TRB-A/B primer pools were used in multiplex TRB PCR. A single record per CDR3 protein comes from TCRdb applying MiXCR to the multiplex PCR reads. The sample lists over 10,000 distinct CDR3 sequences, roughly 27% occurring once. This CDR3 spans 12 amino acids. The ends were cut back, 0 bases at V and 4 bases at J, with 3 bases in the middle. Germline CDR1 is SGHDT and CDR2 is YYEEEE. The receptor comes from a human donor who had recovered from COVID-19. V usage is TRBV5-6 and J usage is TRBJ2-3; D remains ambiguous. Sequenced sample: blood. CDR3 loop: CASSLVPDTQYF. DNA of the CDR3: TGTGCCAGCAGCTTGGTTCCAGATACGCAGTATTTT.